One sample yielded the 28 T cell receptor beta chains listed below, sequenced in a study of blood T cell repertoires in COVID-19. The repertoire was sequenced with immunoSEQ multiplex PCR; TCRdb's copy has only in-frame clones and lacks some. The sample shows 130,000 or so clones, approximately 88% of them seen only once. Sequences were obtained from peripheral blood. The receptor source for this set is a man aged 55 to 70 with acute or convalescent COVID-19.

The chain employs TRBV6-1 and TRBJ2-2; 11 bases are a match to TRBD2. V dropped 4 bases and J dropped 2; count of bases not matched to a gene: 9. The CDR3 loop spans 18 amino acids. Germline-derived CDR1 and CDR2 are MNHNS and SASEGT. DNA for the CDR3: TGTGCCAGCAGTGTGCTCGTTAGCGGGGGGGCAAACACCGGGGAGCTGTTTTTT. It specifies CASSVLVSGGANTGELFF.

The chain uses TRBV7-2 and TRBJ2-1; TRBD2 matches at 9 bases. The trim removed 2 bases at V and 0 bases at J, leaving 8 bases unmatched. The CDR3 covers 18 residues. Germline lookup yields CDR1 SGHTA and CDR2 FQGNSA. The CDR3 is CASSLLPSGISSYNEQFF. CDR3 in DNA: TGTGCCAGCAGCTTACTCCCTAGCGGGATTAGCTCCTACAATGAGCAGTTCTTC.

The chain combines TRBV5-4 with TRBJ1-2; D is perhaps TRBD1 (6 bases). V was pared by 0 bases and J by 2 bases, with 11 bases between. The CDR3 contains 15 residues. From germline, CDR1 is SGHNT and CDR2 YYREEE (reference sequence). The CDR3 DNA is TGTGCCAGCAGCTTGGCGTTGCAGGGGAACTATGGCTACACCTTC. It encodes CASSLALQGNYGYTF.

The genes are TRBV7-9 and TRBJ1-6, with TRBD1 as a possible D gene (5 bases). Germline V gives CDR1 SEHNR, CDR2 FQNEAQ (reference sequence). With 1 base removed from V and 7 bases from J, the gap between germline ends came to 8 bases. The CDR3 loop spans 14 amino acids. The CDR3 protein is CASSLGQTNSPLHF. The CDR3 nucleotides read TGTGCCAGCAGCTTAGGACAGACCAATTCACCCCTCCACTTT.

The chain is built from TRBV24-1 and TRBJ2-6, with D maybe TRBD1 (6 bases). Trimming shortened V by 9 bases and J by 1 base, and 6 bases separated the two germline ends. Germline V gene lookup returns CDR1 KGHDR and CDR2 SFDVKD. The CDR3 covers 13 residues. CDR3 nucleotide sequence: TGTGCCACCGGACAGTCTGGGGCCAACGTCCTGACTTTC. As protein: CATGQSGANVLTF.

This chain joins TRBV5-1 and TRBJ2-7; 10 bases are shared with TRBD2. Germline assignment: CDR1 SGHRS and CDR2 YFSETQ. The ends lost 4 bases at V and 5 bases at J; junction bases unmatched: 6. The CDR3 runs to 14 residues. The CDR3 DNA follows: TGCGCCAGCAGCCGAGTAGCGGGAGGAGACGAGCAGTACTTC. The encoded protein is CASSRVAGGDEQYF.

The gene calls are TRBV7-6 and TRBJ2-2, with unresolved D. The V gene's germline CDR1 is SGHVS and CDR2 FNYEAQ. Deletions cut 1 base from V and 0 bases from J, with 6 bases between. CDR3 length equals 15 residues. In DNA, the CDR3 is TGTGCCAGCAGCTTAGGTCCAGCGAACACCGGGGAGCTGTTTTTT. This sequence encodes CASSLGPANTGELFF.

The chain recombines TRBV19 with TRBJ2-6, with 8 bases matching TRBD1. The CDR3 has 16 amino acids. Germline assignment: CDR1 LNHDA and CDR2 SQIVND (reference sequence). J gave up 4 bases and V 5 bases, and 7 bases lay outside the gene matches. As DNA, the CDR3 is TGTGCCAGTAGTTCAAACAGGGGGACAGGGGCCAACGTCCTGACTTTC. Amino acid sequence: CASSSNRGTGANVLTF.

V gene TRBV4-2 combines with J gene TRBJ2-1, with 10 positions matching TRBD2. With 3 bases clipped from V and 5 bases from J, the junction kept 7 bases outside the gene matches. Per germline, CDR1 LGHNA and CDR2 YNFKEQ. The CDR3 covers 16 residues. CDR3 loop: CASSQGLAGDDNEQFF. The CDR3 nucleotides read TGTGCCAGCAGCCAGGGTCTAGCGGGAGATGACAATGAGCAGTTCTTC.

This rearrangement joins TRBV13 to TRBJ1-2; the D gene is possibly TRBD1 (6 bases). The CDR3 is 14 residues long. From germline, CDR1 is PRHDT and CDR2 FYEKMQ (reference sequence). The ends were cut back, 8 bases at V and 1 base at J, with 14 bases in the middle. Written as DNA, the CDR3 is TGTGCCAGCGTACAGGGCCGCTTTAACTATGGCTACACCTTC. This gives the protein CASVQGRFNYGYTF.

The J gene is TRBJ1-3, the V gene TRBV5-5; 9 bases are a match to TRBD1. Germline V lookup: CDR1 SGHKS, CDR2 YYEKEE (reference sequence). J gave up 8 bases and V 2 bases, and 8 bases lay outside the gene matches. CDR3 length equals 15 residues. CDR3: CASSLTGGYVDTIYF. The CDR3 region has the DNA TGTGCCAGCAGCTTAACAGGGGGCTATGTCGACACCATATATTTT.

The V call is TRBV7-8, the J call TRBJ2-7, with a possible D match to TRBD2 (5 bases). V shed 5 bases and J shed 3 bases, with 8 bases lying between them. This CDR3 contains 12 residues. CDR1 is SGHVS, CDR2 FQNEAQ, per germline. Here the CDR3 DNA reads TGTGCCAGCAGCCCCGGGGACTACGAGCAGTACTTC. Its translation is CASSPGDYEQYF.

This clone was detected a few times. DNA of the CDR3: TGCGCCAGCAGCCCGGGACAGGTGTACACCGGGGAGCTGTTTTTT. This codes for CASSPGQVYTGELFF. The chain employs TRBV5-1 and TRBJ2-2; TRBD1 matches 8 bases. This CDR3 contains 15 residues. Germline trimming cut 4 bases from V and 3 bases from J; bases unmatched to any gene: 5. Per germline, CDR1 SGHRS and CDR2 YFSETQ. Together with reference TRBV5-1 and TRBJ2-2, the CDR3 gives the full variable domain: KAGVTQTPRYLIKTRGQQVTLSCSPISGHRSVSWYQQTPGQGLQFLFEYFSETQRNKGNFPGRFSGRQFSNSRSEMNVSTLELGDSALYLCASSPGQVYTGELFFGEGSRLTVL.

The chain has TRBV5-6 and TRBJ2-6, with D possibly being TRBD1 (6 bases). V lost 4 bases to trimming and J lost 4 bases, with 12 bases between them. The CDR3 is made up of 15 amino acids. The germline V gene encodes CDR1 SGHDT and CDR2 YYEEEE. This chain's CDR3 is CASSPQGIGANVLTF. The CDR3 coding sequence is TGTGCCAGCAGCCCACAGGGAATAGGGGCCAACGTCCTGACTTTC.

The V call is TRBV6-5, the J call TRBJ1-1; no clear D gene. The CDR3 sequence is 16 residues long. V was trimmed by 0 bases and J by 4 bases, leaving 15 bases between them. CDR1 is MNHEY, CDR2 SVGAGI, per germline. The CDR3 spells CASSYSSGEGGTEAFF. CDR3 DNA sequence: TGTGCCAGCAGTTACTCGTCCGGGGAGGGAGGCACTGAAGCTTTCTTT.

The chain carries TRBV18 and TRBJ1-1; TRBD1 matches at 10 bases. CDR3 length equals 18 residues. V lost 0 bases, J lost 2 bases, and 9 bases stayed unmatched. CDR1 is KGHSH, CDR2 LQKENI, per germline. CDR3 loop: CASSPPGTGVEFNTEAFF. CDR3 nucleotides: TGTGCCAGCTCACCACCGGGGACAGGGGTAGAATTCAACACTGAAGCTTTCTTT.

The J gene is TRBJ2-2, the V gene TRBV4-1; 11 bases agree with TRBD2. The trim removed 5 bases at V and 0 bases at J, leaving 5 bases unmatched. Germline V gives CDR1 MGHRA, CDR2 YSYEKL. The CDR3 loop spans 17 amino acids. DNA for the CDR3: TGCGCCAGCAGCTTCCAGACTAGCGGGACGAACACCGGGGAGCTGTTTTTT. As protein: CASSFQTSGTNTGELFF.

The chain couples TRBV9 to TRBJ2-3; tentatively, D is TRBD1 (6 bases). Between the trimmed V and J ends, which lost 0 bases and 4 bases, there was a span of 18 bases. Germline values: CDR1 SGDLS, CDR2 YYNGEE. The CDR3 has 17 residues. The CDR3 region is CASSVDSRDTSSDTQYF. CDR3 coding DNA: TGTGCCAGCAGCGTAGACTCCCGGGACACAAGCTCAGATACGCAGTATTTT.

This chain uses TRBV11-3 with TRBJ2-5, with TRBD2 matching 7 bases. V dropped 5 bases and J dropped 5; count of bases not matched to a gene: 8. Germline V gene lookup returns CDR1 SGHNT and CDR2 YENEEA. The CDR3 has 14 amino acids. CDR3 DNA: TGTGCCAGCAGCCGACGGGGGGTAGGGGAGACCCAGTACTTC. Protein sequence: CASSRRGVGETQYF.

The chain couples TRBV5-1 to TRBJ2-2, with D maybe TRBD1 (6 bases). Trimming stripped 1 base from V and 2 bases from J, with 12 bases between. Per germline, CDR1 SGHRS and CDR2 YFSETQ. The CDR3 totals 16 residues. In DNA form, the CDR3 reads TGCGCCAGCAGCTTGTCTCCGGGACAAAACACCGGGGAGCTGTTTTTT. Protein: CASSLSPGQNTGELFF.

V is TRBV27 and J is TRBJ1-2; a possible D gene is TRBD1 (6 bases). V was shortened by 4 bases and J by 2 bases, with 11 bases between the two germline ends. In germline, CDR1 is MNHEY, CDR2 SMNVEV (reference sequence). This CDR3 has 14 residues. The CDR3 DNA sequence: TGTGCCAGCAGTTGGGGGGGGCAGAACTATGGCTACACCTTC. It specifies CASSWGGQNYGYTF.

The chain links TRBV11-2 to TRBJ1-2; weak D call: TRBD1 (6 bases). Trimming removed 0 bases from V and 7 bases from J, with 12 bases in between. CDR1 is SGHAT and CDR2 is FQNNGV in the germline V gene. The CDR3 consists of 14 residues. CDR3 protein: CASSLDRGGAGYTF. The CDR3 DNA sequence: TGTGCCAGCAGCTTAGATAGAGGGGGAGCTGGCTACACCTTC.

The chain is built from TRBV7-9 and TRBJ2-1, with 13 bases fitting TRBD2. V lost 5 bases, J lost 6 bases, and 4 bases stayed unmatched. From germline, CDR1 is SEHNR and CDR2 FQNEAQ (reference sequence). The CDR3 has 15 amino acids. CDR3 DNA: TGTGCCAGCAGCAGAACTAGCGGGAGGGCCAATGAGCAGTTCTTC. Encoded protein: CASSRTSGRANEQFF.

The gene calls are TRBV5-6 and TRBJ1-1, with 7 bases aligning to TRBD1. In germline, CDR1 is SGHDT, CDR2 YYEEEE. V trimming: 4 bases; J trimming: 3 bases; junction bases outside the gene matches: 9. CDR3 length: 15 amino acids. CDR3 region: CASSPRDRHDTEAFF. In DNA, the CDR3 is TGTGCCAGCAGCCCCCGGGACAGACACGACACTGAAGCTTTCTTT.

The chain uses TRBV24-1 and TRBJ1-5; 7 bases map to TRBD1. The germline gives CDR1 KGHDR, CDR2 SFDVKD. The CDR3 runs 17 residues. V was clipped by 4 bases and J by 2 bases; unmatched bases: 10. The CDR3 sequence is CATSEGRIDRGNQPQHF. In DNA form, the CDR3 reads TGTGCCACCAGTGAGGGTCGGATTGACAGGGGCAATCAGCCCCAGCATTTT.

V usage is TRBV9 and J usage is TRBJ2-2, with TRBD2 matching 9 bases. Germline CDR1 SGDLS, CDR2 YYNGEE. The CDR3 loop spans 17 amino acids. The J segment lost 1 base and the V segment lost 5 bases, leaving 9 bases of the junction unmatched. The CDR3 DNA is TGTGCCAGCAGTCTTCTTGGACTAGCGCTGAACACCGGGGAGCTGTTTTTT. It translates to CASSLLGLALNTGELFF. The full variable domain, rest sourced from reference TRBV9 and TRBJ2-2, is DSGVTQTPKHLITATGQRVTLRCSPRSGDLSVYWYQQSLDQGLQFLIQYYNGEERAKGNILERFSAQQFPDLHSELNLSSLELGDSALYFCASSLLGLALNTGELFFGEGSRLTVL.

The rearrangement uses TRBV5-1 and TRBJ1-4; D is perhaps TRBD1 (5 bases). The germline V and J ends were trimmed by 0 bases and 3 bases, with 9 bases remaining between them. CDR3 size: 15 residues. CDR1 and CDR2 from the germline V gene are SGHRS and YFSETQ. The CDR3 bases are TGCGCCAGCAGCTTGGTTCAGGGATCTAATGAAAAACTGTTTTTT. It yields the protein CASSLVQGSNEKLFF.

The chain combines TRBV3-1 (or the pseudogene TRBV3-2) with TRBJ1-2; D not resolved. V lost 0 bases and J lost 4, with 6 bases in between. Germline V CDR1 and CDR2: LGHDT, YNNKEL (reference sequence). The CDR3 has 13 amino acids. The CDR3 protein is CASSQEYSYGYTF. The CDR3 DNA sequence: TGTGCCAGCAGCCAAGAGTACAGCTATGGCTACACCTTC.